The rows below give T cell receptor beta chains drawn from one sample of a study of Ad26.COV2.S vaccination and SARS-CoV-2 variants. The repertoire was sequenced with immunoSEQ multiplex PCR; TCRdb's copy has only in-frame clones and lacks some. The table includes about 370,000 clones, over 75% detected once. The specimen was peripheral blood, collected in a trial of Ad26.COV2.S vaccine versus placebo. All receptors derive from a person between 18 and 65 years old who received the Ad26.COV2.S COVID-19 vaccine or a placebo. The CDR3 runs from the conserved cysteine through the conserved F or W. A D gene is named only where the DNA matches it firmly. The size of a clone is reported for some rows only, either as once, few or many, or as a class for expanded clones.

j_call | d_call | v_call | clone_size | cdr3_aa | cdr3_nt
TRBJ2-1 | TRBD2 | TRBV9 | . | CASSPSSGLGSNEQFF | TGTGCCAGCAGCCCTAGCTCGGGACTAGGATCCAATGAGCAGTTCTTC
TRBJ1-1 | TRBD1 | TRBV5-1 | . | CASSLGQGGTEAFF | TGCGCCAGCAGCTTGGGACAGGGGGGGACTGAAGCTTTCTTT
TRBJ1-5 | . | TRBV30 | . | CAWSPADRLNQPQHF | TGTGCCTGGAGTCCTGCAGACAGGCTCAATCAGCCCCAGCATTTT
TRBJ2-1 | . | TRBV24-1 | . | CATSGGLGNEQFF | TGTGCCACCTCAGGGGGACTGGGCAATGAGCAGTTCTTC
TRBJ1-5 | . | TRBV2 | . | CASSVGSTNQPQHF | TGTGCCAGCAGTGTGGGCTCCACCAATCAGCCCCAGCATTTT
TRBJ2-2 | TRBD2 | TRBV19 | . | CASSIRWTSGRRPTGELFF | TGTGCCAGTAGTATAAGGTGGACTAGCGGGAGAAGGCCCACCGGGGAGCTGTTTTTT
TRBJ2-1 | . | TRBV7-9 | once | CASSPSPERWNNEQFF | TGTGCCAGCAGCCCCTCCCCCGAGCGGTGGAACAATGAGCAGTTCTTC
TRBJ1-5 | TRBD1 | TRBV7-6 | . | CASSTRQGSNQPQHF | TGTGCCAGCAGCACCCGACAGGGAAGCAATCAGCCCCAGCATTTT
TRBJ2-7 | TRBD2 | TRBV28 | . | CASSPGGPYEQYF | TGTGCCAGCAGCCCGGGAGGGCCCTACGAGCAGTACTTC
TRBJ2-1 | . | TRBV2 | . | CASSEARSGEQFF | TGTGCCAGCAGTGAAGCGAGGAGCGGGGAGCAGTTCTTC
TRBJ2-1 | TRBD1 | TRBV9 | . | CASSPPGQGDNEQFF | TGTGCCAGCAGCCCCCCGGGACAGGGAGACAATGAGCAGTTCTTC
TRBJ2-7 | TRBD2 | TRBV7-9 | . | CASSLAGTSGSRGSYEQYF | TGTGCCAGCAGCCTTGCCGGGACTAGCGGGTCTCGGGGATCCTACGAGCAGTACTTC
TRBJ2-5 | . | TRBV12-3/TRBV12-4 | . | CASSLAVETQYF | TGTGCCAGCAGTTTAGCGGTCGAGACCCAGTACTTC
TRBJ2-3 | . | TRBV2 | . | CASSQLARGFTDTQYF | TGTGCCAGCAGCCAACTAGCTAGGGGATTCACAGATACGCAGTATTTT
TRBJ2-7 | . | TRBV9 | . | CASSVGGESYEQYF | TGTGCCAGCAGCGTAGGGGGAGAATCCTACGAGCAGTACTTC
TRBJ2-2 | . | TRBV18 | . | CASSPQAGGNTGELFF | TGTGCCAGCTCACCTCAAGCCGGGGGAAACACCGGGGAGCTGTTTTTT
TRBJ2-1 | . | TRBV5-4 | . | CASSRRGGYSYNEQFF | TGTGCCAGCAGCCGTAGGGGGGGGTACTCCTACAATGAGCAGTTCTTC
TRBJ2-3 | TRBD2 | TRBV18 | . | CASSPTGGLGTDTQYF | TGTGCCAGCTCACCCACGGGGGGGCTAGGCACAGATACGCAGTATTTT
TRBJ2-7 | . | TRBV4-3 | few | CASSQDSSLSYEQYF | TGCGCCAGCAGCCAAGATTCCTCTCTCTCCTACGAGCAGTACTTC
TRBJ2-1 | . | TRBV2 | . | CASSDGSGEQFF | TGTGCCAGCAGTGACGGATCGGGTGAGCAGTTCTTC
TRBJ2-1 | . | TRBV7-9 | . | CASSFPNTDEQFF | TGTGCCAGCAGCTTTCCTAACACGGATGAGCAGTTCTTC
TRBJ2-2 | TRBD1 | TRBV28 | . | CASIGTGITGELFF | TGTGCCAGCATCGGGACAGGGATCACCGGGGAGCTGTTTTTT
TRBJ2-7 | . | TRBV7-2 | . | CASSLGGDSYEQYF | TGTGCCAGCAGCTTAGGCGGGGATTCCTACGAGCAGTACTTC
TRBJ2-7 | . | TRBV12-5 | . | CASGLPRGGGPEVAQYF | TGTGCTAGTGGTTTGCCCCGAGGGGGAGGGCCGGAGGTTGCGCAGTACTTC
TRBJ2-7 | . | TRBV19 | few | CASSIRGGFEQYF | TGTGCCAGTAGTATTCGCGGGGGCTTCGAGCAGTACTTC
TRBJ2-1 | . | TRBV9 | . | CASSVVASDYNEQFF | TGTGCCAGCAGCGTAGTGGCCTCCGACTACAATGAGCAGTTCTTC
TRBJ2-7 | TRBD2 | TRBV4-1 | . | CASSQENSGRLLYEQYF | TGCGCCAGCAGCCAAGAAAATAGCGGGAGGCTCCTCTACGAGCAGTACTTC
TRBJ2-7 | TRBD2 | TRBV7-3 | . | CASNLGGRTPYEQYF | TGTGCCAGCAACCTTGGCGGGAGGACTCCCTACGAGCAGTACTTC
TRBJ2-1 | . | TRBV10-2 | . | CASINVWGNEQFF | TGCGCCAGCATAAACGTCTGGGGGAATGAGCAGTTCTTC
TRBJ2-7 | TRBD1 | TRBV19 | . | CASSIGTGAYEQYF | TGTGCCAGTAGTATAGGCACAGGGGCCTACGAGCAGTACTTC
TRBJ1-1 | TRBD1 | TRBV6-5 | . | CASRPVGQATSEAFF | TGTGCCAGCAGACCGGTTGGACAGGCCACCTCTGAAGCTTTCTTT
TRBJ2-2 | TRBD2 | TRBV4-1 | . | CASSLKERLAGEPGELFF | TGCGCCAGCAGCCTCAAAGAGCGACTAGCGGGAGAACCCGGGGAGCTGTTTTTT
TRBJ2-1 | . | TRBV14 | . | CASSQEIYNEQFF | TGTGCCAGCAGCCAAGAGATCTACAATGAGCAGTTCTTC
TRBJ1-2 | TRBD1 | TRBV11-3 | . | CASSLVGTGAYGYTF | TGTGCCAGCAGCTTAGTAGGGACAGGGGCTTATGGCTACACCTTC
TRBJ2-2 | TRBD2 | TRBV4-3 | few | CASSQGLAGGSGELFF | TGCGCCAGCAGCCAAGGACTAGCGGGAGGTTCCGGGGAGCTGTTTTTT
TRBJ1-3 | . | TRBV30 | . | CAWSALSGNTIYF | TGTGCCTGGAGTGCCCTCTCTGGAAACACCATATATTTT
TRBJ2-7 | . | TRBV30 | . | CAWSRDYEQYF | TGTGCCTGGAGTAGGGATTACGAGCAGTACTTC
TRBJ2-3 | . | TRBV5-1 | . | CASSPGGTSTDTQYF | TGCGCCAGCAGCCCTGGGGGGACTAGCACAGATACGCAGTATTTT
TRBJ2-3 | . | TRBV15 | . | CATSRDYTGTDTQYF | TGTGCCACCAGCAGAGATTATACAGGCACAGATACGCAGTATTTT
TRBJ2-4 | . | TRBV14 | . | CASSPRSGRANIQYF | TGTGCCAGCAGCCCACGCTCGGGCAGGGCAAACATTCAGTACTTC
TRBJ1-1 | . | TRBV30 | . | CAWSWGRGAEAFF | TGTGCCTGGAGTTGGGGTCGAGGCGCTGAAGCTTTCTTT
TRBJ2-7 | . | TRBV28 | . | CASSPPGQGWDYEQYF | TGTGCCAGCAGCCCCCCAGGCCAGGGGTGGGATTACGAGCAGTACTTC